This T cell receptor (beta chain) was identified during a study of blood T cells in healthy people across ages. The study's findings and limits: Diversity figures derived from one million T cells were judged to underestimate the true value. Because sorting was not performed, PBMCs prevented conclusive naive versus antigen-experienced comparison. It was the long-lived donors that had more naive CD4+ cells and higher diversity than aged donors.

A second 7 to 11 cycle PCR used barcoded and J-beta primers. A template-switch adaptor containing 12 random nucleotides labeled each cDNA molecule. MiXCR, applied by TCRdb to the 5' RACE reads, yields one record per CDR3 protein. Counted here are around 990,000 distinct CDR3 sequences, roughly two fifths occurring once; the ten biggest clones make up about an eighth. Trimming stripped 5 bases from V and 6 bases from J, with 19 bases between. The germline CDR1 and CDR2 sequences are MDHEN and SYDVKM. The CDR3 sequence is 15 residues long. To note about this clonotype: Its matching antigen is unknown.

Sequencing was done on a sample of blood. This receptor was taken from a young man in good health. The chain uses TRBV28 and TRBJ1-1, with D possibly matching TRBD1 (5 bases). CDR3 in DNA: TGTGCCAGCAGTCCCCAAAGGGACGTTGATCCTGAAGCTTTCTTT. Protein product: CASSPQRDVDPEAFF.